The 31 T cell receptor beta chains below come from one sample, sequenced in a study of blood T cell repertoires in COVID-19. Some clones are missing from TCRdb's copy, which holds only in-frame ones; the method was immunoSEQ multiplex PCR. The sample carries 85,000 to 90,000 clones, around 86% recorded once. Sequencing input: peripheral blood. The receptors stem from a human donor in a cohort sampled during active COVID-19.

The V gene is TRBV3-1 (or the pseudogene TRBV3-2), the J gene TRBJ2-1; 13 nucleotides agree with TRBD2. Trimming removed 4 bases from V and 5 bases from J; junction bases left unmatched: 2. The CDR3 is 15 amino acids. From germline, CDR1 is LGHDT and CDR2 YNNKEL (reference sequence). CDR3 nucleotides: TGTGCCAGCAGCCCCGGACTAGCGGGGGACAATGAGCAGTTCTTC. Its protein product is CASSPGLAGDNEQFF.

The rearrangement links TRBV5-1 to TRBJ2-2; tentative D call: TRBD1 (7 bases). CDR1 is SGHRS and CDR2 is YFSETQ in the germline V gene. This CDR3 has 18 residues. Trimming removed 2 bases from V and 4 bases from J, with 21 bases in between. For the CDR3, the DNA is TGCGCCAGCAGCTTCCTCAACAGGGGCCCGGGGGCCACCGGGGAGCTGTTTTTT. The encoded protein is CASSFLNRGPGATGELFF. Full variable domain (remainder filled in from reference TRBV5-1 and TRBJ2-2): KAGVTQTPRYLIKTRGQQVTLSCSPISGHRSVSWYQQTPGQGLQFLFEYFSETQRNKGNFPGRFSGRQFSNSRSEMNVSTLELGDSALYLCASSFLNRGPGATGELFFGEGSRLTVL.

The chain has TRBV5-6 and TRBJ1-1; D gene unclear. Looked up from germline, CDR1 is SGHDT and CDR2 is YYEEEE. V gave up 0 bases and J gave up 6 bases, with 12 bases separating them. This CDR3 contains 14 residues. The CDR3 is CASSLGSKRAEAFF. The CDR3 DNA follows: TGTGCCAGCAGCTTGGGCAGTAAGAGGGCTGAAGCTTTCTTT.

V gene TRBV24-1 combines with J gene TRBJ1-1, with a tentative D call TRBD1 (5 bases). Germline CDR1 KGHDR, CDR2 SFDVKD. Trimming took 5 bases from V and 3 from J, leaving 9 bases between them. The CDR3 contains 13 residues. The CDR3, as DNA: TGTGCCACCAGTGCGGGGGAGTACACTGAAGCTTTCTTT. It is translated as CATSAGEYTEAFF.

This chain uses TRBV5-5 with TRBJ2-2; 10 bases agree with TRBD1. The CDR3 is 17 residues long. Germline CDR1 reads SGHKS; CDR2 reads YYEKEE (reference sequence). J was trimmed by 7 bases and V by 4 bases; bases with no gene match: 13. Written as DNA, the CDR3 is TGTGCCAGCAGCGGCGGGACAGGGGACCCGAGAGTCGGGGAGCTGTTTTTT. The encoded protein is CASSGGTGDPRVGELFF.

The V gene is TRBV30, the J gene TRBJ2-3; TRBD2 aligns across 12 bases. CDR1 is GTSNPN and CDR2 is SVGIG in the germline V gene (reference sequence). Germline trimming cut 3 bases from V and 4 bases from J; bases unmatched to any gene: 5. The CDR3 is 15 residues long. The CDR3 protein is CAWSLLAGGADTQYF. The DNA of the CDR3 is TGTGCCTGGAGCCTACTAGCGGGAGGAGCAGATACGCAGTATTTT.

This rearrangement joins TRBV5-6 to TRBJ2-7, with D perhaps TRBD1 (6 bases). CDR1 and CDR2 from the germline V gene are SGHDT and YYEEEE. This CDR3 is built from 13 residues. Deletions cut 4 bases from V and 2 bases from J, with 10 bases between. The CDR3 loop is CASSRQVTYEQYF. The CDR3 DNA follows: TGTGCCAGCAGCCGACAGGTTACCTACGAGCAGTACTTC.

The chain couples TRBV4-3 to TRBJ1-1; a weak D match, TRBD1 (6 bases). Trimming stripped 4 bases from V and 0 bases from J, with 12 bases between. The CDR3 has 15 amino acids. The germline gives CDR1 LGHNA, CDR2 YSLEER. Written as DNA, the CDR3 is TGCGCCAGCAGCCGAGGGACACTCATGAACACTGAAGCTTTCTTT. Protein: CASSRGTLMNTEAFF.

The rearrangement joins TRBV19 to TRBJ1-1, with 7 bases aligning to TRBD1. The germline CDR1 and CDR2 sequences are LNHDA and SQIVND (reference sequence). Trimming removed 3 bases from V and 0 bases from J; junction bases left unmatched: 7. The CDR3 is made up of 16 amino acids. CDR3 bases: TGTGCCAGTAGTATTAGTGGGGACAGTATGAACACTGAAGCTTTCTTT. Residues: CASSISGDSMNTEAFF.

The chain couples TRBV3-1 (or the pseudogene TRBV3-2) to TRBJ1-1; no clear D gene. Trimming took off 1 base at V and 4 bases at J, with 10 bases between the two ends. Germline CDR1 and CDR2: LGHDT and YNNKEL (reference sequence). This CDR3 region has 14 residues. The CDR3 reads CASSQVGSATEAFF. CDR3 DNA: TGTGCCAGCAGCCAAGTCGGGTCAGCCACTGAAGCTTTCTTT.

The chain carries TRBV7-9 and TRBJ2-7, with D perhaps matching TRBD1 (6 bases). Germline CDR1 SEHNR, CDR2 FQNEAQ (reference sequence). The CDR3 contains 13 residues. The V end was cut by 2 bases, the J end by 5 bases, with 10 bases between. CDR3 DNA sequence: TGTGCCAGCAGCTTAAGGGGGATCGACGAGCAGTACTTC. It specifies CASSLRGIDEQYF.

The chain carries TRBV6-5 and TRBJ1-6; perhaps TRBD1 as D (5 bases). Trimming shortened V by 6 bases and J by 7 bases, and 7 bases separated the two germline ends. The germline CDR1 and CDR2 sequences are MNHEY and SVGAGI. This CDR3 is 12 amino acids long. The CDR3 protein is CASREGNSPLHF. For the CDR3, the DNA is TGTGCCAGCAGGGAGGGGAATTCACCCCTCCACTTT.

This clone was counted between two and nine times. The chain employs TRBV7-2 and TRBJ2-7; unclear D gene. Germline values: CDR1 SGHTA, CDR2 FQGNSA. The CDR3 is 16 residues long. V lost 7 bases to trimming and J lost 1 base, with 20 bases between them. As DNA, the CDR3 is TGTGCCAGCACCCTCTCCCGTCTCCCCGGTTCCTACGAGCAGTACTTC. Amino acid sequence: CASTLSRLPGSYEQYF.

This clone was detected ten times or more. V is TRBV9 and J is TRBJ2-7; D is perhaps TRBD2 (6 bases). The V gene lost 5 bases and the J gene lost 0 bases, with 15 bases spanning the gap. Germline V gives CDR1 SGDLS, CDR2 YYNGEE. The CDR3 covers 15 residues. The chain's CDR3 is CASSFSGGFSYEQYF. The CDR3 nucleotides read TGTGCCAGCAGTTTTAGCGGCGGCTTCTCCTACGAGCAGTACTTC.

This chain joins TRBV4-3 and TRBJ1-1; tentatively, D is TRBD1 (5 bases). This CDR3 spans 13 amino acids. CDR1 is LGHNA and CDR2 is YSLEER in the germline V gene. The V end was cut by 4 bases, the J end by 3 bases, with 9 bases between. CDR3 DNA: TGCGCCAGCAGCCTCTCGGGGGACACTGAAGCTTTCTTT. This codes for CASSLSGDTEAFF.

This clone has just one count. V gene TRBV2 combines with J gene TRBJ1-2; TRBD1 matches 7 bases. CDR1 and CDR2 (germline): SNHLY, FYNNEI. The J segment lost 2 bases and the V segment lost 6 bases, leaving 18 bases of the junction unmatched. This CDR3 region has 18 residues. The CDR3 here is CASSDILETGTLNYGYTF. CDR3 bases: TGTGCCAGCAGCGACATCTTGGAGACAGGGACATTAAACTATGGCTACACCTTC.

This clone was counted a few times. J is TRBJ1-5 and V is TRBV29-1, with D maybe TRBD1 (6 bases). Germline assignment: CDR1 SQVTM and CDR2 ANQGSEA. V lost 5 bases to trimming and J lost 3 bases, with 17 bases between them. The CDR3 is 15 amino acids. The CDR3 region is CSVQMNQGPNQPQHF. CDR3 DNA sequence: TGCAGCGTTCAAATGAACCAGGGGCCCAATCAGCCCCAGCATTTT.

V is TRBV5-1 and J is TRBJ2-3; D is unresolved. The CDR3 spans 13 residues. Deletions cut 1 base from V and 2 bases from J, with 5 bases between. CDR1 is SGHRS and CDR2 is YFSETQ in the germline V gene. CDR3: CASSLKPTDTQYF. The CDR3 DNA sequence: TGCGCCAGCAGCTTGAAGCCCACAGATACGCAGTATTTT.

V usage is TRBV5-1 and J usage is TRBJ1-1, with 8 bases identical to TRBD1. V shed 3 bases, J shed 0 bases, and the junction held 7 bases outside the gene matches. The CDR3 totals 16 residues. Germline-derived CDR1 and CDR2 are SGHRS and YFSETQ. The DNA for the CDR3 is TGCGCCAGCAGCTCGGGACAGGCCCTTATGAACACTGAAGCTTTCTTT. Its protein product is CASSSGQALMNTEAFF. Full variable domain (remainder filled in from reference TRBV5-1 and TRBJ1-1): KAGVTQTPRYLIKTRGQQVTLSCSPISGHRSVSWYQQTPGQGLQFLFEYFSETQRNKGNFPGRFSGRQFSNSRSEMNVSTLELGDSALYLCASSSGQALMNTEAFFGQGTRLTVV.

The CDR3 is CASSWGQGSLRAQETQYF. The CDR3 DNA reads as TGTGCCAGCAGCTGGGGGCAGGGGAGTCTACGGGCACAAGAGACCCAGTACTTC. The chain combines TRBV5-4 with TRBJ2-5; TRBD1 might be the D (6 bases). Trimming pared 3 bases from V and 2 bases from J, leaving 23 bases between. The CDR3 has 18 residues. Germline V lookup: CDR1 SGHNT, CDR2 YYREEE (reference sequence).

The chain uses TRBV3-1 (or the pseudogene TRBV3-2) and TRBJ2-3; no clear D gene. The V end lost 2 bases, the J end lost 0 bases, and 9 bases lay between the germline ends. The length of the CDR3 is 15 residues. Per the germline V gene, CDR1 is LGHDT and CDR2 is YNNKEL (reference sequence). CDR3 sequence reads: CASSQSFSSTDTQYF. CDR3 sequence (DNA): TGTGCCAGCAGCCAAAGTTTTAGCAGCACAGATACGCAGTATTTT.

This chain joins TRBV5-4 and TRBJ2-3; 11 bases are a match to TRBD2. The CDR3 totals 16 residues. Germline CDR1 reads SGHNT; CDR2 reads YYREEE (reference sequence). V shed 4 bases and J 2 bases; nucleotides not matched to a gene: 6. Written as DNA, the CDR3 is TGTGCCAGCAGCCGACCGACTAGCGGGAACACAGATACGCAGTATTTT. Protein product: CASSRPTSGNTDTQYF.

This clone was recorded many times. Other nucleotide sequences from this sample produce the same CDR3. V gene TRBV18 combines with J gene TRBJ2-7; 7 bases are shared with TRBD2. The junction had 0 bases not matched to a gene; V was cut back by 3 bases and J by 4 bases. This CDR3 comprises 12 residues. CDR1 KGHSH and CDR2 LQKENI come from the germline V gene. CDR3 nucleotides: TGTGCCAGCTCACCGGGAGGGTACGAGCAGTACTTC. Its protein is CASSPGGYEQYF.

The chain recombines TRBV11-3 with TRBJ2-1; 12 nucleotides line up with TRBD1. The CDR3 is 16 amino acids. Per the germline V gene, CDR1 is SGHNT and CDR2 is YENEEA. V dropped 1 base and J dropped 5; count of bases not matched to a gene: 3. The CDR3 sequence: CASSLGGQGAHNEQFF. CDR3 bases: TGTGCCAGCAGCTTAGGGGGACAGGGGGCCCACAATGAGCAGTTCTTC.

The V call is TRBV2, the J call TRBJ2-7; 12 bases map to TRBD2. With 9 bases clipped from V and 4 bases from J, the junction kept 19 bases outside the gene matches. Germline CDR1 reads SNHLY; CDR2 reads FYNNEI. This CDR3 contains 18 residues. The CDR3 DNA follows: TGTGCCAGTCGCGGCCCGGGATACCGGACTAGCGGGACGTACGAGCAGTACTTC. Residues: CASRGPGYRTSGTYEQYF.

The chain uses TRBV5-1 and TRBJ1-1; no definite D call. The V and J ends lost 0 bases and 2 bases respectively, with 11 bases between them. Germline CDR1 reads SGHRS; CDR2 reads YFSETQ. The CDR3 is 15 amino acids. CDR3 DNA sequence: TGCGCCAGCAGCTTGGAGGCAGGTGGAAACACTGAAGCTTTCTTT. This sequence encodes CASSLEAGGNTEAFF.

The chain recombines TRBV10-3 with TRBJ2-7, with TRBD1 as a possible D gene (6 bases). Trimming shortened V by 3 bases and J by 3 bases, and 18 bases separated the two germline ends. The CDR3 has 16 residues. CDR1 ENHRY and CDR2 SYGVKD come from the germline V gene. CDR3 amino acids: CAISDGTMGRGYEQYF. CDR3 bases: TGTGCCATCAGTGATGGTACTATGGGCAGGGGCTACGAGCAGTACTTC.

CDR3 bases: TGTGCCAGCAGTTACCCAAGGACTAGCGGGGAAGAGACCCAGTACTTC. Protein sequence: CASSYPRTSGEETQYF. The V and J genes are TRBV6-6 and TRBJ2-5, with 12 bases matching TRBD2. The CDR3 covers 16 residues. The germline gives CDR1 MNHNY, CDR2 SVGAGI (reference sequence). V was clipped by 2 bases and J by 3 bases; unmatched bases: 4.

The J gene is TRBJ2-3, the V gene TRBV30; weak D call: TRBD2 (6 bases). V was shortened by 3 bases and J by 8 bases, with 12 bases between the two germline ends. From germline, CDR1 is GTSNPN and CDR2 SVGIG (reference sequence). CDR3 length: 12 amino acids. The CDR3 region is CAWSGLGGTQYF. CDR3 sequence (DNA): TGTGCCTGGAGCGGACTGGGGGGTACGCAGTATTTT.

The rearrangement uses TRBV15 and TRBJ1-5, with D tentatively TRBD1 (5 bases). There are 15 residues in the CDR3. Germline CDR1 is LNHNV and CDR2 is YYDKDF (reference sequence). V gave up 0 bases and J gave up 7 bases, with 13 bases separating them. DNA of the CDR3: TGTGCCACCAGCAGAGATCTGGGCAGGGAACAGCCCCAGCATTTT. Encoded protein: CATSRDLGREQPQHF.

For the CDR3, the DNA is TGTGCCAGCAGTGAATATAGCCAGAATGAAAAACTGTTTTTT. Translated: CASSEYSQNEKLFF. The chain joins TRBV6-1 to TRBJ1-4; D uncertain. The germline CDR1 and CDR2 sequences are MNHNS and SASEGT. Trimming removed 2 bases at V and 5 bases at J, with 9 bases between. CDR3 length equals 14 residues.